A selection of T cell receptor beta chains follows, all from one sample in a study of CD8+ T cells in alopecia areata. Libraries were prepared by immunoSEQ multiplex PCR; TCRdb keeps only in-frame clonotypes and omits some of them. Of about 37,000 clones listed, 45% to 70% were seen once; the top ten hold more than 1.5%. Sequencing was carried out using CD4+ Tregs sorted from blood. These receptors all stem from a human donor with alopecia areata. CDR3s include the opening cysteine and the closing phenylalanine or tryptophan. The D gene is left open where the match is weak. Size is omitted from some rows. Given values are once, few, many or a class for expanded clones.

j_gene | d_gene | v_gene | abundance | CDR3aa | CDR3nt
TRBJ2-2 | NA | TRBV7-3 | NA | CASSREHNTGELFF | TGTGCCAGCAGCCGAGAACACAACACCGGGGAGCTGTTTTTT
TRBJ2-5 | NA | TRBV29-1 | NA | CSVAGAGTLPSGPQYF | TGCAGCGTTGCAGGGGCCGGGACGCTTCCTTCGGGGCCCCAGTACTTC
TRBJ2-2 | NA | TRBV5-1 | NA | CASSFDSNTGELFF | TGCGCCAGCAGCTTTGATAGCAACACCGGGGAGCTGTTTTTT
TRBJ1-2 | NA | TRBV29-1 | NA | CSVERLPQNPNYGYTF | TGCAGCGTTGAGCGCCTCCCTCAAAACCCTAACTATGGCTACACCTTC
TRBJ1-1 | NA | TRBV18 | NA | CASSPATGGTEAFF | TGTGCCAGCTCACCCGCGACAGGAGGGACTGAAGCTTTCTTT
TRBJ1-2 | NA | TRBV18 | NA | CASSPGGDYGYTF | TGTGCCAGCTCACCGGGGGGGGACTATGGCTACACCTTC
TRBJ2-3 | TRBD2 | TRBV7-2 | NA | CASSFLAAASPDTQYF | TGTGCCAGCAGCTTCCTAGCGGCAGCCTCCCCAGATACGCAGTATTTT
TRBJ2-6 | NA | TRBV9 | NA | CASSPHPDRLFSGANVLTF | TGTGCCAGCAGCCCACACCCAGACAGGCTTTTCTCTGGGGCCAACGTCCTGACTTTC
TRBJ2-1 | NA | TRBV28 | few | CASSFGTHYNEQFF | TGTGCCAGCAGTTTCGGGACCCACTACAATGAGCAGTTCTTC
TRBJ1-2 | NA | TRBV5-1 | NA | CASSLVARDYGYTF | TGCGCCAGCAGCTTGGTGGCCAGGGACTATGGCTACACCTTC
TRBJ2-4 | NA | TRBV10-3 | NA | CAISAWGNIQYF | TGTGCCATCAGTGCGTGGGGGAACATTCAGTACTTC
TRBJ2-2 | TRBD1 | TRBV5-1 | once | CASSLRQGDTGELFF | TGCGCCAGCAGCTTGAGGCAGGGGGACACCGGGGAGCTGTTTTTT
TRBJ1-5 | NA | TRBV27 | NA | CASSSLRGGVSNQPQHF | TGTGCCAGCAGTTCCCTCAGGGGAGGGGTAAGCAATCAGCCCCAGCATTTT
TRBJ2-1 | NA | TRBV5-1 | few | CASSLRALAPSSYNEQFF | TGCGCCAGCAGCTTGAGGGCTCTTGCACCCAGCTCCTACAATGAGCAGTTCTTC
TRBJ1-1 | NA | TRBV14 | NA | CASRGYQGTEAFF | TGTGCCAGCAGGGGGTACCAGGGCACTGAAGCTTTCTTT
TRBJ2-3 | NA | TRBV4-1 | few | CASSQVGYGGGSDTQYF | TGCGCCAGCAGCCAAGTCGGGTACGGAGGAGGATCAGATACGCAGTATTTT
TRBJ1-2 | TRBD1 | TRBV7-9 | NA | CASSSGQNYGYTF | TGTGCCAGCAGCTCGGGACAGAACTATGGCTACACCTTC
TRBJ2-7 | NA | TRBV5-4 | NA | CASRPDSALSYEQYF | TGTGCCAGCAGGCCAGACAGCGCACTATCCTACGAGCAGTACTTC
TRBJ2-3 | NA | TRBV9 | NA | CASSGTRTDTQYF | TGTGCCAGCAGCGGAACCCGCACAGATACGCAGTATTTT
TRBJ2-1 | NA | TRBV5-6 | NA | CASSLSFF | TGTGCCAGCAGCTTGTCGTTCTTC
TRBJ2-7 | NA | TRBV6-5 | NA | CASSGGRGAYEQYF | TGTGCCAGCAGCGGCGGTCGAGGCGCTTACGAGCAGTACTTC
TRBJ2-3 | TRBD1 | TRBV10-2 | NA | CASFRDRGSDTQYF | TGCGCCAGCTTCCGGGACAGGGGCTCAGATACGCAGTATTTT
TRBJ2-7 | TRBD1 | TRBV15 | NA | CATSRTRSRDRGYEQYF | TGTGCCACCAGCAGAACCCGGAGCCGGGACAGGGGCTACGAGCAGTACTTC
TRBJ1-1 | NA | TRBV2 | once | CASSAQGPGTEAFF | TGTGCCAGCAGTGCACAGGGTCCGGGAACTGAAGCTTTCTTT
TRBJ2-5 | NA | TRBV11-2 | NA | CASTPYAEETQYF | TGTGCCAGCACCCCGTACGCTGAAGAGACCCAGTACTTC
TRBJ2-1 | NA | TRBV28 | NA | CASSVQGSSYNEQFF | TGTGCCAGCAGTGTGCAGGGGAGCTCCTACAATGAGCAGTTCTTC
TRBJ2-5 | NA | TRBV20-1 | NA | CSARAETQYF | TGCAGTGCTAGAGCAGAGACCCAGTACTTC
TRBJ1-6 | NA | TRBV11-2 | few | CASRGLVGGNSPLHF | TGTGCCAGCAGGGGGTTAGTAGGGGGTAATTCACCCCTCCACTTT
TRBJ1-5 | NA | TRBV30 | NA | CAWSVNSNQPQHF | TGTGCCTGGAGTGTCAATAGCAATCAGCCCCAGCATTTT
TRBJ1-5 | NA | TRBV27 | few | CASMPFSEGNQPQHF | TGTGCCAGCATGCCCTTTTCCGAAGGCAATCAGCCCCAGCATTTT
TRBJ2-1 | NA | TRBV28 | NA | CASSPIAARLHNEQFF | TGTGCCAGCAGCCCAATAGCGGCCCGCCTTCACAATGAGCAGTTCTTC
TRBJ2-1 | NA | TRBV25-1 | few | CASREGPYNEQFF | TGTGCCAGCAGGGAAGGCCCGTACAATGAGCAGTTCTTC
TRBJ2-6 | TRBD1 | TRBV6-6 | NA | CASSPDRAGANVLTF | TGTGCCAGCAGTCCCGACAGGGCTGGGGCCAACGTCCTGACTTTC
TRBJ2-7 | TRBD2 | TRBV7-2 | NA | CATRDYRYEQYF | TGTGCCACCCGGGACTACAGATACGAGCAGTACTTC
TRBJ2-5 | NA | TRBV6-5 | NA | CASSYRAGSLQETQYF | TGTGCCAGCAGTTATCGGGCAGGGAGTCTTCAAGAGACCCAGTACTTC
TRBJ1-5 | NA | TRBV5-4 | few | CASSPGLSGQPQHF | TGTGCCAGCAGCCCCGGATTGAGTGGGCAGCCCCAGCATTTT
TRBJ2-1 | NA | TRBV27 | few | CASSRDWLSSYNEQFF | TGTGCCAGCAGTCGGGACTGGTTAAGCTCCTACAATGAGCAGTTCTTC
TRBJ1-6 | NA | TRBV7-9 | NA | CASSLDGPGSPLHF | TGTGCCAGCAGCCTCGACGGGCCGGGCTCACCCCTCCACTTT
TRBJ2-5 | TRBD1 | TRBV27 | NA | CASSLPNLFTGGGGETQYF | TGTGCCAGCAGTTTACCAAACCTGTTCACAGGGGGCGGCGGGGAGACCCAGTACTTC
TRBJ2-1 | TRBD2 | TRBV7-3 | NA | CASKLASGNSEQFF | TGTGCCAGCAAACTAGCGAGTGGGAACAGTGAGCAGTTCTTC
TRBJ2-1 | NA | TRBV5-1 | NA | CASSRQGRGYNEQFF | TGCGCCAGCAGCCGGCAGGGGCGCGGATACAATGAGCAGTTCTTC
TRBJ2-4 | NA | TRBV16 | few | CASSHGGIQYF | TGTGCCAGCAGCCATGGCGGCATTCAGTACTTC
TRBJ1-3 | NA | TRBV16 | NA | CASSPRASGGNTIYF | TGTGCCAGCAGCCCCCGGGCTTCGGGAGGAAACACCATATATTTT